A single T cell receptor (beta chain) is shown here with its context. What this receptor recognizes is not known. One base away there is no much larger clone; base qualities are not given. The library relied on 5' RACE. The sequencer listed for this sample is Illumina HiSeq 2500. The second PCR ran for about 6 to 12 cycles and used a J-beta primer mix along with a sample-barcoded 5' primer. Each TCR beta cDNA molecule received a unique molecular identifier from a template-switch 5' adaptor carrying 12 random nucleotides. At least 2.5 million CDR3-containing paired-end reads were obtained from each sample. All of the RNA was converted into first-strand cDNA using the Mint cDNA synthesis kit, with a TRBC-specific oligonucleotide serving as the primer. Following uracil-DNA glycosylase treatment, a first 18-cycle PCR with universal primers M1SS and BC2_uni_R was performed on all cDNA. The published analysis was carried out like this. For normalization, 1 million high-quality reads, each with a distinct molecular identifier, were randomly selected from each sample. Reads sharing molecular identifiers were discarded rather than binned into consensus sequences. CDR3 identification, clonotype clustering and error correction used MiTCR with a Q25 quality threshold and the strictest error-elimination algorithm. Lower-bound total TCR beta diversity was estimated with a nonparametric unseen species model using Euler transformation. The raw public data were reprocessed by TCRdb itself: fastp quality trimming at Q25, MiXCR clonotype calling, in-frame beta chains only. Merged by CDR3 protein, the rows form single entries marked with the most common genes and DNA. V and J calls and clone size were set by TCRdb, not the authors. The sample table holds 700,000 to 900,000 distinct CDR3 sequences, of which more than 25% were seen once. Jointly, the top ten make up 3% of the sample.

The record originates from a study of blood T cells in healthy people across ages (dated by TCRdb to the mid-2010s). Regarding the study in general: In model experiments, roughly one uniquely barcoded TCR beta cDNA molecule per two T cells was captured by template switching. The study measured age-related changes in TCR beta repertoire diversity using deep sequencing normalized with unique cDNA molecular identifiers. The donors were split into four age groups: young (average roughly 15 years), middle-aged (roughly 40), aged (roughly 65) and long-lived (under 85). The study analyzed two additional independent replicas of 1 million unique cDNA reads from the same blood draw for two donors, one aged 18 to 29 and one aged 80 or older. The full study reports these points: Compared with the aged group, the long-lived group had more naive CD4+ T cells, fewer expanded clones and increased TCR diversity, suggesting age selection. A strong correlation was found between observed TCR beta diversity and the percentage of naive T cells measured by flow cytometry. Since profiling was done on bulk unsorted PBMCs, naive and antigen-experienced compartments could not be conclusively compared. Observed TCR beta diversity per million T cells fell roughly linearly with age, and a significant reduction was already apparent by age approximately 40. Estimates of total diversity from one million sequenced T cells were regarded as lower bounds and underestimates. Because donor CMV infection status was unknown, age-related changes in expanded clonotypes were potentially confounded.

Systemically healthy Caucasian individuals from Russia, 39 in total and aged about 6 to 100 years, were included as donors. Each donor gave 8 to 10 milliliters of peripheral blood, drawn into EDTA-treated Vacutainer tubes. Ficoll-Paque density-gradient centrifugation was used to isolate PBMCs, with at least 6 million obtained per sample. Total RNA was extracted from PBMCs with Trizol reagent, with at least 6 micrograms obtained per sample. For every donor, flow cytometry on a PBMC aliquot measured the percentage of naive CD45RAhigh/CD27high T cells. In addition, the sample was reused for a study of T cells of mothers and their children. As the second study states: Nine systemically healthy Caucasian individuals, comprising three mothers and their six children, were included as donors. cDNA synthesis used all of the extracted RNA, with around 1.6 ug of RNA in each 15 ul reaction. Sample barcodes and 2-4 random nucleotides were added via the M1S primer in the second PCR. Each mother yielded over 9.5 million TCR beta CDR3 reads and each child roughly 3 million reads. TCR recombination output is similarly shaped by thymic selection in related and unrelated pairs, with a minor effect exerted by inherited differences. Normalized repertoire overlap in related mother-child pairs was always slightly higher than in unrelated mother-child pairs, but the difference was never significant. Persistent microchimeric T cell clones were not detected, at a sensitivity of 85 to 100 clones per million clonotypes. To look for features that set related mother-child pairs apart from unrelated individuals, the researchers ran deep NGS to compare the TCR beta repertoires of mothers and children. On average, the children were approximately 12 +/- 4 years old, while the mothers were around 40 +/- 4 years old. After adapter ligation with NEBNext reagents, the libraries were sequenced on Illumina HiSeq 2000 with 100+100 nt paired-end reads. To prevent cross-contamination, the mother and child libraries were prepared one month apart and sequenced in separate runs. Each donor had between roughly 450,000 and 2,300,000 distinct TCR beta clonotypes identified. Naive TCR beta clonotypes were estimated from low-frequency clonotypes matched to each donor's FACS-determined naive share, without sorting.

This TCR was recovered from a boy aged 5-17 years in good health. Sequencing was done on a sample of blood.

This receptor has the CDR3 CSVTLLAGEVSGELFF. The DNA sequence is as follows: TGCAGCGTGACACTACTAGCGGGAGAAGTTTCCGGGGAGCTGTTTTTT. Recombination connected TRBV29-1 to TRBJ2-2, and 11 bases in between align with TRBD2. CDR1 and CDR2, looked up from the germline V gene, are SQVTM and ANQGSEA. V ends up 6 bases short and J 6 bases short, with an unmatched junction base count of 12. Including cysteine and phenylalanine, the CDR3 has 16 amino acids. Left in the record is the CDR3 DNA by itself, 48 bases read in frame from the first base.